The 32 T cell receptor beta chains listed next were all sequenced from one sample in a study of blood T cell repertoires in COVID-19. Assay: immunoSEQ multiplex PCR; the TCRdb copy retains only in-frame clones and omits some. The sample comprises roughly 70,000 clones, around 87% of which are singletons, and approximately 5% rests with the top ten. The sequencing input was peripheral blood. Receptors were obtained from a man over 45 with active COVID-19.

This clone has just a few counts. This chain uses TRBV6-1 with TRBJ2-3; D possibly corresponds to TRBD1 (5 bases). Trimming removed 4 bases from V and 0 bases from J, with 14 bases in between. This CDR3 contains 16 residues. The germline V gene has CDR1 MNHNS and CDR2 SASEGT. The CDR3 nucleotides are TGTGCCAGCAGTGGGACACGGACCCAGAGCACAGATACGCAGTATTTT. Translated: CASSGTRTQSTDTQYF.

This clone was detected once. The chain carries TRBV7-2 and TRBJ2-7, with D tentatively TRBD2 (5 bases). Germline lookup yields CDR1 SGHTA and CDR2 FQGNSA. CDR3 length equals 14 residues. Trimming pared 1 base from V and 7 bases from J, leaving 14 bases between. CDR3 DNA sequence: TGTGCCAGCAGCTTAGTGGGCGGGTTTGGAGAGCAGTACTTC. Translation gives CASSLVGGFGEQYF.

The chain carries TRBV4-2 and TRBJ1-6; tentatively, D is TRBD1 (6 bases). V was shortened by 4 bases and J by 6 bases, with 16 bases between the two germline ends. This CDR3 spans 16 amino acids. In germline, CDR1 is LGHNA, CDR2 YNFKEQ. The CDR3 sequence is CASSPRDTGGNSPLHF. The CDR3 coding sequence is TGTGCCAGCAGCCCTCGGGACACCGGAGGTAATTCACCCCTCCACTTT.

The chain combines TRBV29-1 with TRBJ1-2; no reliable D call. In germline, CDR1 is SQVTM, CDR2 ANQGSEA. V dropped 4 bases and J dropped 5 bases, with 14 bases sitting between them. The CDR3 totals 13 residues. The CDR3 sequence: CSVGEGLRYGYTF. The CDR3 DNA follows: TGCAGCGTTGGGGAGGGTTTGCGTTATGGCTACACCTTC.

The CDR3 DNA sequence: TGTGCCAGCAGCTTGACAGCCACTTATAACTATGGCTACACCTTC. Translated, it gives CASSLTATYNYGYTF. The chain joins TRBV5-6 to TRBJ1-2; D unclear. Trimming took off 1 base at V and 1 base at J, with 11 bases between the two ends. Germline V lookup: CDR1 SGHDT, CDR2 YYEEEE. CDR3 length: 15 amino acids.

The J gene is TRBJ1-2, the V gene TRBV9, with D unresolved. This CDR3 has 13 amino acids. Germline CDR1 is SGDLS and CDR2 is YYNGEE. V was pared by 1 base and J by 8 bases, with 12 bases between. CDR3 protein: CASSVRPREGYTF. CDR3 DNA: TGTGCCAGCAGCGTAAGGCCGCGGGAAGGCTACACCTTC. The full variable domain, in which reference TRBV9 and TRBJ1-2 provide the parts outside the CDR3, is DSGVTQTPKHLITATGQRVTLRCSPRSGDLSVYWYQQSLDQGLQFLIQYYNGEERAKGNILERFSAQQFPDLHSELNLSSLELGDSALYFCASSVRPREGYTFGSGTRLTVV.

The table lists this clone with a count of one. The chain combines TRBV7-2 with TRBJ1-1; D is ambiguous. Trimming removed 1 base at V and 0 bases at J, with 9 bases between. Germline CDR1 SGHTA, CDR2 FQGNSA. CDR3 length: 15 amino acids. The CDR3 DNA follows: TGTGCCAGCAGCTTAGGCGGAGTGATGAACACTGAAGCTTTCTTT. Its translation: CASSLGGVMNTEAFF.

For the CDR3, the DNA is TGTGCCATCAGTGGCGCGGCGGAACAAGAGACCCAGTACTTC. This encodes CAISGAAEQETQYF. The chain carries TRBV10-3 and TRBJ2-5, with no clear D. Looked up from germline, CDR1 is ENHRY and CDR2 is SYGVKD. The CDR3 extends over 14 amino acids. V shed 4 bases and J shed 2 bases, with 11 bases lying between them.

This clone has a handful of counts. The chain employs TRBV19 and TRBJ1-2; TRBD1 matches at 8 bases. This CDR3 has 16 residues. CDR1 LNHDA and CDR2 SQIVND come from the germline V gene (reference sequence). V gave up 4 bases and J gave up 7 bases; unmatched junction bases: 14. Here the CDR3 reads CASSTKKTGTGAGYTF. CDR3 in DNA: TGTGCCAGTAGTACCAAAAAAACCGGGACAGGAGCTGGCTACACCTTC.

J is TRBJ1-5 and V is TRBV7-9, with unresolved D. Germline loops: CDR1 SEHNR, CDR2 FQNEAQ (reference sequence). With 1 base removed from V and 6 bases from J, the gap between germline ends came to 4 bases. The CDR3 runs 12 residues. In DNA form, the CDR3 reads TGTGCCAGCAGCTTAGATCTTCAGCCCCAGCATTTT. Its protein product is CASSLDLQPQHF. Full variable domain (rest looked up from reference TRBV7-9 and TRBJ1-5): DTGVSQNPRHKITKRGQNVTFRCDPISEHNRLYWYRQTLGQGPEFLTYFQNEAQLEKSRLLSDRFSAERPKGSFSTLEIQRTEQGDSAMYLCASSLDLQPQHFGDGTRLSIL.

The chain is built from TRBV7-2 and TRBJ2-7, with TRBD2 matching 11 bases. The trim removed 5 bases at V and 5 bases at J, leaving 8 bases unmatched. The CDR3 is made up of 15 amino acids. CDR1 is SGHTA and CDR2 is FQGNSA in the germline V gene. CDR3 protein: CASSAPTSGKNEQYF. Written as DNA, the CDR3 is TGTGCCAGCAGCGCGCCGACTAGCGGGAAAAACGAGCAGTACTTC.

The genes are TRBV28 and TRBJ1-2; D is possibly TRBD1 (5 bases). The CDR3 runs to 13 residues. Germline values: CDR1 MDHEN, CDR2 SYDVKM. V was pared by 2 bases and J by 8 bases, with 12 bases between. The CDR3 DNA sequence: TGTGCCAGCAGTTTACACCTTCAGGGCGGCTACACCTTC. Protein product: CASSLHLQGGYTF.

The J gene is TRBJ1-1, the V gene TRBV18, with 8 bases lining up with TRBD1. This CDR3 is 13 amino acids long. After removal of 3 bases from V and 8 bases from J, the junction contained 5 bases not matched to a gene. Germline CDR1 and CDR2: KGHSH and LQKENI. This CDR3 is CASSPGQGTEAFF. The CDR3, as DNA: TGTGCCAGCTCACCCGGACAGGGCACGGAAGCTTTCTTT.

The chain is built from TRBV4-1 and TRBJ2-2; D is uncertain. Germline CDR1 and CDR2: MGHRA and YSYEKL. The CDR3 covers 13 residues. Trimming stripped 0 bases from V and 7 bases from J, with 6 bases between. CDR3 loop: CASSQDPGGELFF. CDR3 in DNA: TGCGCCAGCAGCCAAGATCCGGGCGGGGAGCTGTTTTTT.

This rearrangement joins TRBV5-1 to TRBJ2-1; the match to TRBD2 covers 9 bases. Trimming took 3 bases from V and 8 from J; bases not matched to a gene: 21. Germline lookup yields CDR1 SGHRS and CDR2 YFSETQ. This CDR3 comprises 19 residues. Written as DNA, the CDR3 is TGCGCCAGCAGCTCTGGGTTTTCGGCGGGACTAGCTTGGGGGGATGAGCAGTTCTTC. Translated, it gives CASSSGFSAGLAWGDEQFF. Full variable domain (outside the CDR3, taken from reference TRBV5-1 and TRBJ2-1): KAGVTQTPRYLIKTRGQQVTLSCSPISGHRSVSWYQQTPGQGLQFLFEYFSETQRNKGNFPGRFSGRQFSNSRSEMNVSTLELGDSALYLCASSSGFSAGLAWGDEQFFGPGTRLTVL.

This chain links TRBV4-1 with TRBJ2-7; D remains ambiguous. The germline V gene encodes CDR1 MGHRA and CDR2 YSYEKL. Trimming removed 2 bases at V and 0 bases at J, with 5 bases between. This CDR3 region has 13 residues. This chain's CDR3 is CASSQQVSYEQYF. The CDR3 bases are TGCGCCAGCAGCCAACAGGTCTCCTACGAGCAGTACTTC.

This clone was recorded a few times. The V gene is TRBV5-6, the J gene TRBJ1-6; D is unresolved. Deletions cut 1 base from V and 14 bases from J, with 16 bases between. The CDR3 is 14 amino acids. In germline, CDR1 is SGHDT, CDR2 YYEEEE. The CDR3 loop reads CASSLFQLQITLHF. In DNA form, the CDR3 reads TGTGCCAGCAGCTTGTTTCAGCTACAGATCACCCTCCACTTT. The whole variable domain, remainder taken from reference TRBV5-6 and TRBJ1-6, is DAGVTQSPTHLIKTRGQQVTLRCSPKSGHDTVSWYQQALGQGPQFIFQYYEEEERQRGNFPDRFSGHQFPNYSSELNVNALLLGDSALYLCASSLFQLQITLHFGNGTRLTVT.

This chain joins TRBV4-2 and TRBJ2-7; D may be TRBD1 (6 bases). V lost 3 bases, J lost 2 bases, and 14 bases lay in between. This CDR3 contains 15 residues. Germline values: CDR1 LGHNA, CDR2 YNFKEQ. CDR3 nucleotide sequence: TGTGCCAGCAGCCAGGAAGGGGGTCTACCCTACGAGCAGTACTTC. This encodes CASSQEGGLPYEQYF.

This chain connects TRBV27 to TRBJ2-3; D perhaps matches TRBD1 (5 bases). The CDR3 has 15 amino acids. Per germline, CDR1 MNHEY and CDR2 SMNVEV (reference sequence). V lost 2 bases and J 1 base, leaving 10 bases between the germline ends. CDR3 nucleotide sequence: TGTGCCAGCAGTTTAAAGGGGTGGGGCACAGATACGCAGTATTTT. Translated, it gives CASSLKGWGTDTQYF.

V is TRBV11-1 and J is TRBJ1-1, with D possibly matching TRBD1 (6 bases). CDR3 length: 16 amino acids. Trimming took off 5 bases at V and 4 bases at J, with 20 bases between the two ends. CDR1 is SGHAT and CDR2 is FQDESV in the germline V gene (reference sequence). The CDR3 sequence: CASSLRGRRGGTEAFF. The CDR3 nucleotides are TGTGCCAGCAGCCTCCGGGGGCGGCGGGGGGGCACTGAAGCTTTCTTT.

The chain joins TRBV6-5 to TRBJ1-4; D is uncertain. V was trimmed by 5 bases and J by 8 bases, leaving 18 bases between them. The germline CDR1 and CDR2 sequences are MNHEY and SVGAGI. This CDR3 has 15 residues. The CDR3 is CASSPRERVWEKLFF. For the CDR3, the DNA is TGTGCCAGCAGTCCAAGGGAGAGGGTATGGGAAAAACTGTTTTTT.

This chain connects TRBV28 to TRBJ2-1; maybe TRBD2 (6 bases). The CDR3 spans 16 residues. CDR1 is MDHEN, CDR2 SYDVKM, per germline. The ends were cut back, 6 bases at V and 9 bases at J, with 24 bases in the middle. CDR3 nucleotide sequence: TGTGCCAGCAGAAATAGGAACAAGCGGGCTGGGATTGAGCAGTTCTTC. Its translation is CASRNRNKRAGIEQFF.

The CDR3 loop reads CASSLTYGSNQPQHF. CDR3 DNA sequence: TGTGCCAGCAGCTTAACTTACGGTAGCAATCAGCCCCAGCATTTT. The chain links TRBV7-2 to TRBJ1-5; D unclear. The CDR3 has 15 amino acids. The germline gives CDR1 SGHTA, CDR2 FQGNSA. V lost 2 bases and J 0 bases, leaving 8 bases between the germline ends.

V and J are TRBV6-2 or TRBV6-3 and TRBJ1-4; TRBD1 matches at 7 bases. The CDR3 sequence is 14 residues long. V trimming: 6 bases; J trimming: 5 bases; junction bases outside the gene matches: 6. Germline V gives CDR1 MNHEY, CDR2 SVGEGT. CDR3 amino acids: CASSRGGSNEKLFF. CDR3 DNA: TGTGCCAGCAGCAGGGGGGGGTCCAATGAAAAACTGTTTTTT.

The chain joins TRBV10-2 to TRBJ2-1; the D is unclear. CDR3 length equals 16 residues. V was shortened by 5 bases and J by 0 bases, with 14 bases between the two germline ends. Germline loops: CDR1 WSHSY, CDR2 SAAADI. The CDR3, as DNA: TGCGCCAGCAGTATCCACTCCTCGAGCTCCTACAATGAGCAGTTCTTC. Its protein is CASSIHSSSSYNEQFF.

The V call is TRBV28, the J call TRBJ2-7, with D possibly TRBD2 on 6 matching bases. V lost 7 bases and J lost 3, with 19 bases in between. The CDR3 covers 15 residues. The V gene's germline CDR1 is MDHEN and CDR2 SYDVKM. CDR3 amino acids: CASKLGTSLNYEQYF. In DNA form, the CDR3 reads TGTGCCAGCAAACTAGGGACTTCTCTAAACTACGAGCAGTACTTC.

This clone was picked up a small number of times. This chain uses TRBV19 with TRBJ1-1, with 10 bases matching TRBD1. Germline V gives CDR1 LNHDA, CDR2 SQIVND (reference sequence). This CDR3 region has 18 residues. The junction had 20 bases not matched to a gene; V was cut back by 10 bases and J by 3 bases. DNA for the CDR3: TGTGCCACCTGCCAGTCTGCACCGGGACAGGGGTGGTACACTGAAGCTTTCTTT. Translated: CATCQSAPGQGWYTEAFF. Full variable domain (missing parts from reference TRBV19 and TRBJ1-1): DGGITQSPKYLFRKEGQNVTLSCEQNLNHDAMYWYRQDPGQGLRLIYYSQIVNDFQKGDIAEGYSVSREKKESFPLTVTSAQKNPTAFYLCATCQSAPGQGWYTEAFFGQGTRLTVV.

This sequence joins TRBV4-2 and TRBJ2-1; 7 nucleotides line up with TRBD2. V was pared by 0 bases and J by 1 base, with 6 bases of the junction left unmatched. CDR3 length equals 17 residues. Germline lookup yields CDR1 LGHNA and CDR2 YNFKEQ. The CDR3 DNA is TGTGCCAGCAGCCAAGACCCAGCGGGAAGTTCCTACAATGAGCAGTTCTTC. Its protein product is CASSQDPAGSSYNEQFF.

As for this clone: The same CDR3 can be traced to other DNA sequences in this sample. The CDR3 DNA reads as TGTGCCAGCTCACCGACTAGCGGGAGTAGGAATGAGCAGTTCTTC. It translates to CASSPTSGSRNEQFF. The V and J genes are TRBV18 and TRBJ2-1; 12 nucleotides match TRBD2. CDR1 is KGHSH and CDR2 is LQKENI in the germline V gene. The CDR3 is 15 residues long. The V gene end was trimmed by 3 bases and the J gene end by 7 bases; junction bases not matched to a gene: 4.

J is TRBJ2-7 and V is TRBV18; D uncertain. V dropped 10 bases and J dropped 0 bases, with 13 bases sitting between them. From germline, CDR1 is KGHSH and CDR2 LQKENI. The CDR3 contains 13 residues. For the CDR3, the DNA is TGTGCCACTCGGGTCGAAGCCTCCTACGAGCAGTACTTC. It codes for CATRVEASYEQYF.

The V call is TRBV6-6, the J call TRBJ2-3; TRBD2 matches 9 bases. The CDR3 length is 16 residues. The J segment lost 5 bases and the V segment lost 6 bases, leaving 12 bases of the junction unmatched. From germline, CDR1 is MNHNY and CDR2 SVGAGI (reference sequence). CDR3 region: CASSATRAGGLDTQYF. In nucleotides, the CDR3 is TGTGCCAGCAGCGCTACACGAGCGGGAGGTTTAGATACGCAGTATTTT.

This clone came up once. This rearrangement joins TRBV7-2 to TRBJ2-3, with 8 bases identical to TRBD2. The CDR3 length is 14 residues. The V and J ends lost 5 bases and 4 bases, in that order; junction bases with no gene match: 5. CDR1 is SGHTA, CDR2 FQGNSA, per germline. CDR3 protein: CASSPGLAADTQYF. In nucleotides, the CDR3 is TGTGCCAGCAGCCCAGGACTAGCTGCAGATACGCAGTATTTT.